The 2 T cell receptor beta chains given below trace back to one sample, sequenced in a study of radiotherapy plus CTLA-4 blockade in lung cancer. Data came from immunoSEQ multiplex PCR; TCRdb stores just in-frame clones and leaves some out. This sample has over 60,000 clones, with about nine tenths found just once. This specimen was peripheral blood, taken from a patient treated with radiotherapy plus ipilimumab. These receptor sequences come from a human donor with non-small cell lung cancer that progressed on radiotherapy plus ipilimumab.

The V and J genes are TRBV30 and TRBJ1-1; TRBD1 matches 9 bases. Per the germline V gene, CDR1 is GTSNPN and CDR2 is SVGIG (reference sequence). This CDR3 has 13 amino acids. Losses at the gene ends were 2 bases for V and 3 bases for J; bases not matched to a gene: 1. Here the CDR3 DNA reads TGTGCCTGGAGTCGACAGGGGGACACTGAAGCTTTCTTT. This sequence encodes CAWSRQGDTEAFF.

This clone was recorded a few times. The genes are TRBV7-2 and TRBJ2-3; D unresolved. V lost 4 bases, J lost 0 bases, and 8 bases lay in between. The CDR3 runs 14 residues. Germline V gene data show CDR1 as SGHTA and CDR2 as FQGNSA. This CDR3 reads CASSSFGSTDTQYF. The CDR3 bases are TGTGCCAGCAGCTCCTTCGGAAGCACAGATACGCAGTATTTT.